The T cell receptor (beta chain) described here comes from a study of blood T cell repertoires in COVID-19. Clones were sequenced by immunoSEQ multiplex PCR, and TCRdb holds only the in-frame ones, with some missing. The sample comprises nearly 200,000 clones, 86% of which are singletons, and 0.65% to 0.95% rests with the top ten. This clone was counted only a few times. J gave up 7 bases and V 1 base, and 7 bases lay outside the gene matches. Germline CDR1 and CDR2: MDHEN and SYDVKM. There are 15 residues in the CDR3. The clonotype originates from a woman in her 70s with acute or convalescent COVID-19. V and J are TRBV28 and TRBJ1-5; the match to TRBD1 covers 7 bases. The material sequenced was peripheral blood. CDR3 in amino acids: CASSLSRRGEQPQHF. The CDR3 DNA reads as TGTGCCAGCAGTTTATCCCGCAGGGGGGAGCAGCCCCAGCATTTT.